This T cell receptor (beta chain) is from a study of sequential checkpoint blockade in melanoma (dated by TCRdb to between 2018 and 2021). Some background on the complete study: Using 1:1 randomization, the trial assigned patients either to first-line nivolumab followed by ipilimumab (arm A) or to ipilimumab followed by nivolumab (arm B). Maintenance nivolumab came after each of the two trial sequences. The research as a whole found: The response-prediction model combining TCR metrics and mutation burden needs validation in larger, independent patient cohorts.

About this clone itself: Its antigen has not been determined. The input lacks base qualities; no much larger clone sits a single base away.

In light of the paper, this sample's treatment or condition label describes: randomized to nivolumab then ipilimumab (arm A) or the reverse (arm B). Prior DNA-damaging chemotherapy had not been received by any trial patient. On a FACS Aria II flow cytometer, live CD3+CD8+ cells that were negative for CD19 and CD56 were sorted from thawed PBMCs. Samples came from patients with melanoma in CheckMate 064, a randomized, open-label phase II trial of sequential checkpoint blockade. Peripheral blood mononuclear cells were obtained through leukapheresis, purified using Ficoll-Paque, and frozen in human serum containing around 9.6% DMSO. Right after sorting, the blood CD3+CD8+ cells were verified to be >95% pure, and DNA extraction followed. The immunoSEQ Assay was used to immunosequence TCRbeta CDR3 regions from genomic DNA. Prior to high-throughput sequencing, genomic DNA was amplified by bias-controlled multiplex PCR. In the source study's methods: To quantify the absolute abundance of each unique TCRbeta CDR3 region, the sequences were collapsed and filtered. Clonality, defined as 1 minus Pielou's evenness, was calculated using productive rearrangements only. A previously published method was used to identify clones with significantly greater frequencies in on-treatment samples than in baseline samples. TCRdb mirrors the immuneACCESS table, restricted to in-frame sequences. Some clones are absent from its copies; in checked studies, under half trace to an unresolved V gene, and the reason for the others is unknown. That table gives V, J and clone size, and the DNA gave D and trimming. The sample table shows 20,000 to 25,000 clones, and around 80% are seen once. In total, the top ten clones hold around a tenth of the sample.

The material sequenced was CD8+ T cells sorted from blood (inferred from file names), taken from a patient given nivolumab and ipilimumab in sequence. This clonotype originated in a human donor with melanoma.

Here the CDR3 is given as CASSWTGGSDTQYF. The sequenced DNA is TGTGCCAGCAGCTGGACAGGGGGCTCCGATACGCAGTATTTT. This chain joins TRBV5-5 to TRBJ2-3, with 11 middle bases fitting TRBD1. Reading the germline V gene (reference sequence) gives CDR1 SGHKS and CDR2 YYEKEE. The CDR3 numbers 14 residues from cysteine through phenylalanine. The DNA shown is the 42-base CDR3, in frame from base 1. V is cut back by 3 bases and J by 6 bases, with 3 bases in the junction unmatched.